The following is a T cell receptor (beta chain) sequence with its context. Germline lookup yields CDR1 SGHDT and CDR2 YYEEEE. This CDR3 is 15 amino acids long. Trimming shortened V by 2 bases and J by 0 bases, and 11 bases separated the two germline ends. This sample stems from a study of shared clonotypes between healthy human individuals. Study overall: The donor pool was made up of two women and a few men aged 18 to 49.

It was approximately 280 ng DNA, tens of thousands of T cell genomes, that went into each replicate PCR of unsorted PBMC. Study processing details: ImmunoSEQ output held junction-only sequences without quality scores, so filtering differed. TCRdb keeps only in-frame clones here, not all; method: immunoSEQ multiplex PCR. The V and J calls and the clone size are those of that table, but D and trimming were determined from the DNA. The table has about 510,000 clones, 60% to 85% seen once. This chain joins TRBV5-6 and TRBJ1-1, with a weak D call TRBD1 (6 bases). The TCR sequence derives from a middle-aged woman in good health. Some clones in this sample may be carry-over from other donors' samples. The sample comprised PBMCs. The CDR3 spells CASSFHGGMNTEAFF. CDR3 nucleotides: TGTGCCAGCAGCTTCCACGGGGGCATGAACACTGAAGCTTTCTTT.